Included here is one TCR beta chain sequence, with context. The target antigen is unknown. The CDR3 totals 12 residues. V was trimmed by 10 bases and J by 4 bases, leaving 10 bases between them. Germline CDR1 and CDR2: MNHNS and SASEGT. These data are taken from a study of shared clonotypes between healthy human individuals. Notes on the study in general: Donors were few, which limited the genetic and exposure-history diversity represented. Among non-shared clonotypes, generation probabilities were lower than among those shared by all four donors.

Sequenced by immunoSEQ multiplex PCR; TCRdb stores in-frame clones only, minus some. Here the sample spans about a million clones, around three quarters being singletons. The sequence was collected from a man in his late teens or twenties in good health. Some clones in this sample may be carry-over from other donors' samples. This chain uses TRBV6-1 with TRBJ1-4; D unclear. The sample was memory CD4+ T cells from PBMCs. The sample's subset: CD45RA-negative fraction. The CDR3 bases are TGTGCCACTCCCGGAGTTAATGAAAAACTGTTTTTT. Translation gives CATPGVNEKLFF.